This TCR beta chain stems from a study of cytomegalovirus exposure and HLA in healthy donors. General study points: In a later analysis, HLA-associated TCR beta chains were more clonally expanded than equally common others. Researchers reported from a later analysis that most CMV-associated TCR beta chains appeared HLA-restricted. Analysis was carried out at a later point, and it linked a missense DCLRE1C variant to TCR beta V- and J-gene trimming. Three chains linked to CMV were shown in vitro to be specific for CMV antigens.

V was pared by 8 bases and J by 0 bases, with 14 bases between. Germline CDR1 reads MNHEY; CDR2 reads SVGAGI. The CDR3 has 15 residues. PCR primers comprised 60 Vbeta and 13 Jbeta primers. Sequencing used immunoSEQ multiplex PCR; TCRdb keeps in-frame clones, though not all of them. This sample has a few hundred thousand clones, with under 80% found just once. The count of this clone is one. What it recognizes is unknown. Sequencing was carried out using PBMCs. The V and J genes are TRBV6-5 and TRBJ2-1; unclear D gene. This TCR derives from a woman younger than 45 in good health and CMV-seronegative. The CDR3 spells CASSPGGSSYNEQFF. In DNA, the CDR3 is TGTGCCAGCTCCCCCGGCGGAAGCTCCTACAATGAGCAGTTCTTC.